The next 11 T cell receptor beta chains were all read from a single sample in a study of cytomegalovirus exposure and HLA in healthy donors. Amplification used 60 Vbeta primers and 13 Jbeta primers. Profiling relied on immunoSEQ multiplex PCR, and the TCRdb table lists in-frame clones only, not all of them. The sample lists 200,000 or so clones, 77% occurring once. The specimen sequenced was PBMCs. Source of these receptors: a woman between 25 and 40 years old in good health and CMV-seropositive.

The rearrangement uses TRBV29-1 and TRBJ2-7, with 8 bases identical to TRBD2. The germline gives CDR1 SQVTM, CDR2 ANQGSEA. The CDR3 is 14 amino acids. Trimming cost V 4 bases and J 3 bases; bases outside gene matches: 8. The CDR3: CSVGRSSGGYEQYF. For the CDR3, the DNA is TGCAGCGTTGGGAGGTCGAGCGGGGGCTACGAGCAGTACTTC.

The rearrangement joins TRBV25-1 to TRBJ1-4, with D perhaps TRBD1 (6 bases). Germline V gene lookup returns CDR1 MGHDK and CDR2 SYGVNS. The CDR3 is 15 amino acids. Trimming pared 5 bases from V and 3 bases from J, leaving 13 bases between. CDR3 in amino acids: CASSIPGVPNEKLFF. The CDR3 bases are TGTGCCAGCAGTATACCAGGGGTCCCTAATGAAAAACTGTTTTTT.

The J gene is TRBJ2-1, the V gene TRBV5-1; 12 nucleotides agree with TRBD2. The germline gives CDR1 SGHRS, CDR2 YFSETQ. This CDR3 comprises 17 residues. Unmatched junction bases numbered 13, after V lost 4 bases and J lost 8 bases. CDR3 nucleotide sequence: TGCGCCAGCAGCCGGATGGCTAGCGGGGGGGCTGTCGATGAGCAGTTCTTC. It yields the protein CASSRMASGGAVDEQFF. Using reference TRBV5-1 and TRBJ2-1 for the parts outside the CDR3, the full variable domain is KAGVTQTPRYLIKTRGQQVTLSCSPISGHRSVSWYQQTPGQGLQFLFEYFSETQRNKGNFPGRFSGRQFSNSRSEMNVSTLELGDSALYLCASSRMASGGAVDEQFFGPGTRLTVL.

The J gene is TRBJ1-2, the V gene TRBV10-3; D is uncertain. Germline CDR1 and CDR2: ENHRY and SYGVKD. Trimming pared 0 bases from V and 8 bases from J, leaving 10 bases between. The CDR3 has 13 residues. DNA for the CDR3: TGTGCCATCAGTGAGTCTGACACCTCGGGCTACACCTTC. Its translation is CAISESDTSGYTF.

CDR3 sequence: CASSTMFYETQYF. The CDR3, as DNA: TGTGCCAGCTCCACAATGTTTTACGAGACCCAGTACTTC. J is TRBJ2-5 and V is TRBV18; D is unclear. The V gene lost 6 bases and the J gene lost 5 bases, with 13 bases spanning the gap. Germline lookup yields CDR1 KGHSH and CDR2 LQKENI. This CDR3 is 13 amino acids long.

The chain recombines TRBV10-2 with TRBJ1-2; 10 positions agree with TRBD1. V shed 6 bases and J 3 bases; nucleotides not matched to a gene: 7. This CDR3 is 15 amino acids long. From germline, CDR1 is WSHSY and CDR2 SAAADI. The CDR3 nucleotides are TGCGCCAGCAGGCCCCGCGACAGGGGGCACTATGGCTACACCTTC. Protein sequence: CASRPRDRGHYGYTF.

The chain carries TRBV15 and TRBJ1-5; D gene ambiguous. V was shortened by 5 bases and J by 3 bases, with 5 bases between the two germline ends. Germline CDR1 LNHNV, CDR2 YYDKDF (reference sequence). CDR3 length: 12 residues. The CDR3 nucleotides read TGTGCCACCAGCCGGGACAATCAGCCCCAGCATTTT. As protein: CATSRDNQPQHF.

The chain is built from TRBV5-6 and TRBJ1-2; 7 bases are shared with TRBD1. The J segment lost 5 bases and the V segment lost 3 bases, leaving 1 base of the junction unmatched. The length of the CDR3 is 12 residues. Germline CDR1 is SGHDT and CDR2 is YYEEEE. The CDR3 spells CASSSGGYGYTF. The CDR3 nucleotides read TGTGCCAGCAGCTCAGGGGGGTATGGCTACACCTTC.

This clone has only one observation. The chain is built from TRBV18 and TRBJ2-7, with D maybe TRBD1 (6 bases). CDR1 is KGHSH and CDR2 is LQKENI in the germline V gene. Trimming took 3 bases from V and 0 from J, leaving 9 bases between them. The CDR3 length is 14 residues. Here the CDR3 reads CASSPLRGSYEQYF. CDR3 nucleotide sequence: TGTGCCAGCTCACCGCTCAGGGGCTCCTACGAGCAGTACTTC.

This clone was picked up one time. The chain joins TRBV6-1 to TRBJ1-5, with 7 bases that match TRBD1. Unmatched junction bases numbered 7, after V lost 2 bases and J lost 3 bases. Germline CDR1 MNHNS, CDR2 SASEGT. The CDR3 consists of 16 residues. The CDR3 sequence: CASSERVRGVNQPQHF. The CDR3 coding sequence is TGTGCCAGCAGTGAAAGGGTCAGGGGGGTCAATCAGCCCCAGCATTTT.

The gene calls are TRBV6-9 and TRBJ1-3; the D is unclear. CDR3 length equals 15 residues. Germline V gene lookup returns CDR1 MNHGY and CDR2 SVAAGI. With 5 bases removed from V and 0 bases from J, the gap between germline ends came to 11 bases. CDR3 amino acids: CASSTATHSGNTIYF. CDR3 nucleotides: TGTGCCAGCAGTACCGCAACTCACTCTGGAAACACCATATATTTT.